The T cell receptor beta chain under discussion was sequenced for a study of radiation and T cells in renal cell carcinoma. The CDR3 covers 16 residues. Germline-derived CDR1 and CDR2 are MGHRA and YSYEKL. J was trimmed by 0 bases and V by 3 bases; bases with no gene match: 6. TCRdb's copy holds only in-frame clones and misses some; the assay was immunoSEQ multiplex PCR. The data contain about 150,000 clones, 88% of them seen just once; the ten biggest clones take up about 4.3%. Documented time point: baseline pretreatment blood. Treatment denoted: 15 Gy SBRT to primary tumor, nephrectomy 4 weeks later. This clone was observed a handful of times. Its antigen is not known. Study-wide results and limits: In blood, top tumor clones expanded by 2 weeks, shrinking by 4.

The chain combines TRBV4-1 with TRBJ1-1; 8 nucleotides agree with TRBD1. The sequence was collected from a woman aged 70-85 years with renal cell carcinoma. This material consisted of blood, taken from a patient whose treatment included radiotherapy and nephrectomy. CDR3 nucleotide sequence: TGCGCCAGCAGCCACCCCGGACAGGGAATGAACACTGAAGCTTTCTTT. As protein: CASSHPGQGMNTEAFF.